The entry below describes one T cell receptor beta chain. The method was immunoSEQ multiplex PCR; TCRdb's version includes in-frame clones alone and lacks a portion of them. The table records 130,000 to 150,000 clones, approximately 94% of them present only once. This CDR3 comprises 13 residues. Germline assignment: CDR1 MDHEN and CDR2 SYDVKM. Deletions cut 7 bases from V and 7 bases from J, with 14 bases between. This sample was included in a study of control samples from healthy donors and cancer patients. The chain employs TRBV28 and TRBJ1-5; the D gene is possibly TRBD1 (5 bases). Sequencing used blood. This TCR came from a man younger than 35 in good health. The CDR3 is CASTTLDSQPQHF. Written as DNA, the CDR3 is TGTGCCAGCACCACCCTTGACAGCCAGCCCCAGCATTTT.